The 29 T cell receptor beta chains given below trace back to one sample, sequenced in a study of molecular identifiers for immune sequencing clone quantification. TCRdb passed the PCR reads through MiXCR, listing each CDR3 protein once. Of approximately 500,000 distinct CDR3 sequences listed, about 22% are singletons. The sample taken for sequencing was naive CD8+ T cells from blood, with Jurkat cell RNA spiked in. Regarding subset: FACS-sorted CD8+CD4-CCR7+CD45RA+ naive T cells. The receptors come from a human donor in good health. Some libraries in this study had Jurkat cell RNA spiked in.

In this sample, this clonotype turned up a few times. J is TRBJ2-5 and V is TRBV7-9; no definite D call. Germline assignment: CDR1 SEHNR and CDR2 FQNEAQ (reference sequence). The CDR3 is 14 amino acids. Trimming removed 1 base from V and 4 bases from J, with 10 bases in between. The CDR3 nucleotides are TGTGCCAGCAGCTTAGTCCTGGTAATAGAGACCCAGTACTTC. It encodes CASSLVLVIETQYF.

This clonotype turned up a few times. The chain is built from TRBV19 and TRBJ2-7, with TRBD2 matching 9 bases. CDR1 and CDR2 from the germline V gene are LNHDA and SQIVND (reference sequence). The J segment lost 5 bases and the V segment lost 3 bases, leaving 5 bases of the junction unmatched. The CDR3 runs to 14 residues. CDR3 DNA sequence: TGTGCCAGTAGTATGATAGCGGGAGCCCACGAGCAGTACTTC. Protein: CASSMIAGAHEQYF.

This clonotype was observed at least ten times. The rearrangement links TRBV27 to TRBJ1-2; 8 nucleotides agree with TRBD1. The CDR3 is made up of 15 amino acids. CDR1 is MNHEY, CDR2 SMNVEV, per germline (reference sequence). After removal of 6 bases from V and 4 bases from J, the junction contained 10 bases not matched to a gene. CDR3 bases: TGTGCCAGCAGCTATGGACAGGGAATAAGCTATGGCTACACCTTC. Its translation: CASSYGQGISYGYTF.

The chain uses TRBV9 and TRBJ2-1; TRBD2 matches at 7 bases. In germline, CDR1 is SGDLS, CDR2 YYNGEE. J was trimmed by 6 bases and V by 0 bases; bases with no gene match: 12. The CDR3 totals 17 residues. CDR3 sequence (DNA): TGTGCCAGCAGCGTAGGGGTACTAGCGTACCCCTGCAATGAGCAGTTCTTC. This codes for CASSVGVLAYPCNEQFF.

Concerning this clonotype itself: This could be a read error, since a much larger clone is one nucleotide away. The gene calls are TRBV6-5 and TRBJ2-5, with 10 bases matching TRBD1. The CDR3 consists of 16 residues. Germline V lookup: CDR1 MNHEY, CDR2 SVGAGI. The CDR3 spells CASSYEATGGEETRYF. The CDR3 nucleotides read TGTGCCAGCAGTTACGAGGCGACAGGGGGCGAGGAGACCCGGTACTTC.

The sample holds a few counts of this clonotype. The V call is TRBV12-3 or TRBV12-4, the J call TRBJ2-7; perhaps TRBD2 as D (5 bases). V lost 6 bases and J 5 bases, leaving 11 bases between the germline ends. This CDR3 is 12 amino acids long. CDR3: CASRRSSNEQYF. The CDR3 DNA reads TGTGCCAGCAGGCGGTCTAGCAACGAGCAGTACTTC.

V gene TRBV27 combines with J gene TRBJ2-3; the D is unclear. The CDR3 spans 13 residues. The ends were cut back, 3 bases at V and 2 bases at J, with 6 bases in the middle. Germline CDR1 and CDR2: MNHEY and SMNVEV (reference sequence). The CDR3 DNA reads TGTGCCAGCAGTTTTGACGCCACAGATACGCAGTATTTT. Translating gives CASSFDATDTQYF.

This clonotype was found many times. The chain has TRBV2 and TRBJ2-3; no firm D call. In germline, CDR1 is SNHLY, CDR2 FYNNEI. Trimming removed 3 bases at V and 4 bases at J, with 8 bases between. The CDR3 has 13 amino acids. CDR3 DNA sequence: TGTGCCAGCAGTGAGAGACGTTCAGATACGCAGTATTTT. Translated: CASSERRSDTQYF.

The sample holds many counts of this clonotype. This chain uses TRBV11-3 with TRBJ2-1; D remains ambiguous. Germline V gene sequence: CDR1 SGHNT, CDR2 YENEEA. The CDR3 runs 13 residues. V shed 0 bases and J shed 6 bases, with 6 bases lying between them. The CDR3: CASSLDVTNEQFF. The CDR3 DNA is TGTGCCAGCAGCTTAGATGTGACCAATGAGCAGTTCTTC.

This clonotype was seen ten or more times. The chain combines TRBV6-2 or TRBV6-3 with TRBJ1-1; 11 bases are shared with TRBD1. This CDR3 comprises 16 residues. CDR1 is MNHEY, CDR2 SVGEGT, per germline. V was pared by 4 bases and J by 4 bases, with 8 bases of the junction left unmatched. The CDR3 DNA follows: TGTGCCAGCAGTTCCGGGACAGGGGGGTTCAGCACTGAAGCTTTCTTT. It translates to CASSSGTGGFSTEAFF.

This clonotype was recorded many times. The genes are TRBV7-8 and TRBJ1-4, with TRBD1 matching over 7 bases. V dropped 6 bases and J dropped 7; count of bases not matched to a gene: 8. The CDR3 has 14 residues. Germline CDR1 SGHVS, CDR2 FQNEAQ. DNA of the CDR3: TGTGCCAGCAGTTCCGGGACAGTTTTTGAAAAACTGTTTTTT. It is translated as CASSSGTVFEKLFF.

On this clonotype itself: Since a much larger clone is just one base distant, this may be a read error. V and J are TRBV29-1 and TRBJ2-5; 7 positions agree with TRBD1. Germline V lookup: CDR1 SQVTM, CDR2 ANQGSEA. This CDR3 contains 13 residues. CDR3 coding DNA: TGCAGCGCTGACAGGGTTTCTTGGGAGACCCAGCACTTC. Amino acids: CSADRVSWETQHF.

This clonotype turned up a few times. V usage is TRBV5-1 and J usage is TRBJ1-2, with a tentative D call TRBD1 (6 bases). Trimming left V 1 base short and J 5 bases short, with 12 bases between. The V gene's germline CDR1 is SGHRS and CDR2 YFSETQ. The CDR3 loop spans 14 amino acids. This CDR3 is CASSLHRETYGYTF. The DNA for the CDR3 is TGCGCCAGCAGCTTGCACAGGGAGACATATGGCTACACCTTC.

Concerning this clonotype: An end of the junction does not agree with germline; a read error may underlie this. The rearrangement links TRBV20-1 to TRBJ1-1, with 10 bases that match TRBD1. Germline loops: CDR1 DFQATT, CDR2 SNEGSKA (reference sequence). CDR3 size: 15 residues. This CDR3 reads CSAGDPGQGYTEAFF. The CDR3 region has the DNA TGCAGTGCTGGAGACCCGGGACAGGGGTACACTGAAGCTTTCTTT.

This clonotype was detected only a few times. The rearrangement joins TRBV16 to TRBJ1-6, with 7 bases identical to TRBD1. The germline V gene encodes CDR1 KGHSY and CDR2 FQNENV. Trimming at V came to 1 base and at J to 18 bases, leaving 9 bases not matched to a gene. The length of the CDR3 is 13 residues. The CDR3 loop is CASSQLTGEEHHF. CDR3 DNA: TGTGCCAGCAGCCAATTAACAGGGGAAGAGCACCACTTT.

This clonotype was detected many times. J is TRBJ2-7 and V is TRBV10-3; 10 positions agree with TRBD1. V was pared by 6 bases and J by 5 bases, with 7 bases of the junction left unmatched. Germline lookup yields CDR1 ENHRY and CDR2 SYGVKD. CDR3 length: 14 amino acids. The CDR3 is CAISIGTGDDEQYF. CDR3 sequence (DNA): TGTGCCATCAGCATCGGGACAGGGGATGACGAGCAGTACTTC.

Details on this clonotype: One end of the junction does not line up with germline, which may come from a read error. The J gene is TRBJ1-3, the V gene TRBV9, with no clear D. Germline values: CDR1 SGDLS, CDR2 YYNGEE. CDR3 size: 13 residues. CDR3 bases: TGTGCCAGCAGCGTAGGAGGAAAAGACACCGTATATTTT. Translating gives CASSVGGKDTVYF.

Ten or more counts support this clonotype. This chain links TRBV28 with TRBJ2-4, with no clear D. The CDR3 covers 16 residues. V lost 3 bases and J lost 2, with 14 bases in between. The germline gives CDR1 MDHEN, CDR2 SYDVKM. The CDR3 nucleotides read TGTGCCAGCAGTTTCGGGCCCCGGGCGTCCAAAAACATTCAGTACTTC. This translates into CASSFGPRASKNIQYF.

This clonotype was counted a single time. V is TRBV4-3 and J is TRBJ1-5; TRBD1 agrees at 7 bases. Germline lookup yields CDR1 LGHNA and CDR2 YSLEER. There are 15 residues in the CDR3. J lost 5 bases, V lost 3 bases, and 7 bases had no gene match. The CDR3 is CASSHDQGDYQPQHF. The CDR3 coding sequence is TGCGCCAGCAGCCATGATCAGGGGGATTATCAGCCCCAGCATTTT.

Notes on this clonotype: A much larger clone sits a single nucleotide away, making a read error possible. Likely a read error: the CDR3 ends without its conserved phenylalanine or tryptophan. The rearrangement links TRBV28 to TRBJ1-5; perhaps TRBD1 as D (5 bases). The germline V gene encodes CDR1 MDHEN and CDR2 SYDVKM. This CDR3 comprises 15 residues. V was clipped by 2 bases and J by 6 bases, with 14 bases between them. CDR3 bases: TGTGCCAGCAGTTTAGGGCAGGTCGGGGGTCAGCCCCAGCATGTT. Encoded protein: CASSLGQVGGQPQHV.

At least ten counts were recorded for this clonotype. The DNA for the CDR3 is TGTGCCAGCACCGTTTCCGGGACAGGGGGCTTCACTGAAGCTTTCTTT. This translates into CASTVSGTGGFTEAFF. The chain joins TRBV6-5 to TRBJ1-1, with 12 bases lining up with TRBD1. CDR3 size: 16 residues. The V gene's germline CDR1 is MNHEY and CDR2 SVGAGI. Trimming removed 7 bases from V and 4 bases from J; junction bases left unmatched: 10.

Turning to this clonotype: This may be a read error: a much more frequent sequence differs by one nucleotide. The chain recombines TRBV6-2 or TRBV6-3 with TRBJ2-7; tentative D call: TRBD2 (6 bases). This CDR3 region has 14 residues. From germline, CDR1 is MNHEY and CDR2 SVGEGT. The CDR3 DNA is TGTGCCAGCAGTTACGCGGGACTTACCTACGAGCAGTGCTTC. It specifies CASSYAGLTYEQCF.

Remarks on this clonotype: Sequence at one end of the junction differs from germline and may be a read error. The genes are TRBV5-1 and TRBJ2-3, with 14 bases fitting TRBD2. The germline gives CDR1 SGHRS, CDR2 YFSETQ. The CDR3 spans 19 residues. The CDR3 protein is CANSTRRLAGGPSTDTQYF. The DNA for the CDR3 is TGCGCCAACAGCACACGGCGACTAGCGGGAGGGCCCTCGACAGATACGCAGTATTTT.

The table lists this clonotype with a count of one. This may be a read error, as it is one base from a much larger clone. The chain has TRBV7-9 and TRBJ2-3; D is unclear. Germline V gene sequence: CDR1 SEHNR, CDR2 FQNEAQ (reference sequence). The CDR3 has 15 residues. With 5 bases removed from V and 9 bases from J, the gap between germline ends came to 21 bases. In DNA, the CDR3 is TGTGCCAGCAGCCGCCACTCTCCAGAAACGTGCACGCAGTATTTT. Its protein product is CASSRHSPETCTQYF.

The J gene is TRBJ2-2, the V gene TRBV9; 9 positions match TRBD1. Germline CDR1 SGDLS, CDR2 YYNGEE. CDR3 length: 18 amino acids. Trimming at V came to 2 bases and at J to 4 bases, leaving 12 bases not matched to a gene. CDR3 protein: CASSVTSGQGLFTGELFF. Written as DNA, the CDR3 is TGTGCCAGCAGCGTCACCTCGGGACAGGGTTTGTTCACCGGGGAGCTGTTTTTT.

There are many counts of this clonotype. The chain uses TRBV30 and TRBJ2-1; D ambiguous. The CDR3 runs 13 residues. V was clipped by 3 bases and J by 5 bases, with 11 bases between them. Germline V lookup: CDR1 GTSNPN, CDR2 SVGIG (reference sequence). The CDR3 loop is CAWSLSMNNEQFF. CDR3 in DNA: TGTGCCTGGAGCCTAAGTATGAACAATGAGCAGTTCTTC.

This clonotype was recorded at least ten times. The V and J genes are TRBV10-3 and TRBJ1-1, with D hard to call. The CDR3 covers 11 residues. Per germline, CDR1 ENHRY and CDR2 SYGVKD. Trimming removed 0 bases from V and 7 bases from J, with 3 bases in between. CDR3 bases: TGTGCCATCAGTGAGTCATATGAAGCTTTCTTT. This encodes CAISESYEAFF.

This clonotype was observed many times. V is TRBV4-1 and J is TRBJ1-4, with 8 bases identical to TRBD1. Per the germline V gene, CDR1 is MGHRA and CDR2 is YSYEKL. The V gene end was trimmed by 2 bases and the J gene end by 6 bases; junction bases not matched to a gene: 2. This CDR3 has 14 amino acids. The chain's CDR3 is CASSQTGGDEKLFF. The CDR3 coding sequence is TGCGCCAGCAGCCAAACAGGGGGTGATGAAAAACTGTTTTTT.

This clonotype was seen only once. A read error is possible here, since a much larger clone lies one base away. The chain employs TRBV6-6 and TRBJ2-7, with 8 bases that match TRBD1. Germline V CDR1 and CDR2: MNHNY, SVGAGI (reference sequence). V gave up 1 base and J gave up 0 bases; unmatched junction bases: 5. The CDR3 covers 16 residues. CDR3 DNA sequence: TGTGCCAGCAGTTACTTGGGACAGGAAGGCTCCTACGAGCAGTACTTC. It is translated as CASSYLGQEGSYEQYF.